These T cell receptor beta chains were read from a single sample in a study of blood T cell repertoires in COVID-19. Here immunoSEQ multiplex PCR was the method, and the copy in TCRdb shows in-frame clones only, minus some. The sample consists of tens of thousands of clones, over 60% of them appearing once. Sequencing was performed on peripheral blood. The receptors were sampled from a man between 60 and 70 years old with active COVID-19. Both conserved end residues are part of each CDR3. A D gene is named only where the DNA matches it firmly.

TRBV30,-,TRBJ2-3,TGTGCCTGGAGTGTCAGGGCGGCCACAGATACGCAGTATTTT,CAWSVRAATDTQYF
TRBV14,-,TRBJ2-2,TGTGCCAGCAGCCGGGAGGTGGGGAACACCGGGGAGCTGTTTTTT,CASSREVGNTGELFF
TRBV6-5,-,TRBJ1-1,TGTGCCAGCAGTTACTCGTGGGCCGGGGTAGCTTTCTTT,CASSYSWAGVAFF
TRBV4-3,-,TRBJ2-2,TGCGCCAGCAGCCAGTTTTCGGGAACGAACACCGGGGAGCTGTTTTTT,CASSQFSGTNTGELFF
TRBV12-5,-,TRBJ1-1,TGTGCTAGTGCTCGGGAACATACTGAAGCTTTCTTT,CASAREHTEAFF
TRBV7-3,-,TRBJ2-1,TGTGCCAGCAGCCCCTTAAACTCACAGGGAGGGGGTGAGCAGTTCTTC,CASSPLNSQGGGEQFF
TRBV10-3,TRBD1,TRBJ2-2,TGTGCCATCAGTGGCGGGACAGGGGCCAAGGCCACCGGGGAGCTGTTTTTT,CAISGGTGAKATGELFF
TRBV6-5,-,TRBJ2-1,TGTGCCAGCACTAGGCTAAGGAGGGACAATGAGCAGTTCTTC,CASTRLRRDNEQFF
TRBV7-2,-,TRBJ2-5,TGTGCCAGCACCCACCCAAATGGCGAGACCCAGTACTTC,CASTHPNGETQYF
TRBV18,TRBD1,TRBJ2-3,TGTGCCAGCTCAATCGGACAGGGAGGCGCAGATACGCAGTATTTT,CASSIGQGGADTQYF